Below, 7 T cell receptor beta chains from the same sample are listed, as sequenced in a study of low-dose radiotherapy and immunotherapy resistance in tumors. As to time point: after trial treatment. Stated treatment: LDRT plus nivolumab, ipilimumab, low-dose cyclophosphamide and aspirin (RACIN trial). Alpha and beta chains were covered, as first-strand cDNA relied on TRAV- and TRBV-specific primers. It was with a constant-region primer and a V-primer adapter that TCRs were amplified over around 19 PCR cycles. One entry per CDR3 protein, called by TCRdb with MiXCR from the reads. The sample records around 84,000 distinct CDR3 sequences, over 15% being singletons. The material sequenced was PBMCs, taken after low-dose radiotherapy plus immunotherapy. The receptors were gathered from a male donor with prostate cancer.

This clonotype was counted many times. The CDR3 DNA reads as TGCAGTGCTTTTCCCGGGACCCCATACGAGCAGTACTTC. This translates into CSAFPGTPYEQYF. The chain recombines TRBV20-1 with TRBJ2-7; D tentatively reads TRBD1 or TRBD2 (5 bases each). Germline loops: CDR1 DFQATT, CDR2 SNEGSKA (reference sequence). The germline V and J ends were trimmed by 5 bases and 4 bases, with 15 bases remaining between them. The CDR3 contains 13 residues.

Ten or more counts support this clonotype. The CDR3 protein is CASSLAQGSSYNEQFF. CDR3 nucleotide sequence: TGTGCCAGCAGCTTAGCGCAAGGGAGCTCCTACAATGAGCAGTTCTTC. The rearrangement uses TRBV7-2 and TRBJ2-1; possible D gene TRBD2, 5 bases. Looked up from germline, CDR1 is SGHTA and CDR2 is FQGNSA. The CDR3 spans 16 residues. The V end was cut by 0 bases, the J end by 0 bases, with 9 bases between.

This clonotype was found many times. The chain combines TRBV30 with TRBJ2-7; 12 positions agree with TRBD1. J gave up 4 bases and V 1 base, and 2 bases lay outside the gene matches. The CDR3 loop spans 14 amino acids. Germline V gives CDR1 GTSNPN, CDR2 SVGIG (reference sequence). The CDR3 loop is CAWSAGQGAYEQYF. The DNA for the CDR3 is TGTGCCTGGAGTGCGGGACAGGGGGCGTACGAGCAGTACTTC.

Only one count was recorded for this clonotype. This may arise from a read error, as a much more abundant clone is one base away. The J gene is TRBJ2-2, the V gene TRBV4-3; TRBD2 matches at 11 bases. Unmatched junction bases numbered 13, after V lost 0 bases and J lost 7 bases. The CDR3 spans 19 residues. The germline gives CDR1 LGHNA, CDR2 YSLEER. The CDR3 loop reads CASSQERTSGRTRDGELFF. The CDR3 nucleotides are TGCGCCAGCAGCCAAGAGCGAACTAGCGGGAGAACGAGGGACGGGGAGCTGTTTTTT.

This clonotype came up many times. The genes are TRBV3-1 and TRBJ2-1; D gene ambiguous. The CDR3 has 13 amino acids. In germline, CDR1 is LGHDT, CDR2 YNNKEL (reference sequence). V shed 4 bases and J shed 5 bases, with 9 bases lying between them. In DNA, the CDR3 is TGTGCCAGCAGCCGCCAAGGGAACAATGAGCAGTTCTTC. It is translated as CASSRQGNNEQFF.

In this sample, this clonotype turned up once. This chain connects TRBV10-3 to TRBJ2-1; D gene uncertain. In germline, CDR1 is ENHRY, CDR2 SYGVKD. The CDR3 runs 15 residues. V was cut by 6 bases and J by 7 bases, with 19 bases left in between. The CDR3 region has the DNA TGTGCCATCAGGTCCCCCGATTTTGGCCCGAATGAGCAGTTCTTC. Translation gives CAIRSPDFGPNEQFF.

This clonotype has ten or more counts. The chain links TRBV7-9 to TRBJ2-1; 10 positions agree with TRBD1. V dropped 3 bases and J dropped 5; count of bases not matched to a gene: 10. The CDR3 sequence is 17 residues long. CDR1 is SEHNR, CDR2 FQNEAQ, per germline (reference sequence). Here the CDR3 reads CASSLEPGTGVHNEQFF. The DNA of the CDR3 is TGTGCCAGCAGCTTGGAACCCGGGACAGGGGTCCACAATGAGCAGTTCTTC.